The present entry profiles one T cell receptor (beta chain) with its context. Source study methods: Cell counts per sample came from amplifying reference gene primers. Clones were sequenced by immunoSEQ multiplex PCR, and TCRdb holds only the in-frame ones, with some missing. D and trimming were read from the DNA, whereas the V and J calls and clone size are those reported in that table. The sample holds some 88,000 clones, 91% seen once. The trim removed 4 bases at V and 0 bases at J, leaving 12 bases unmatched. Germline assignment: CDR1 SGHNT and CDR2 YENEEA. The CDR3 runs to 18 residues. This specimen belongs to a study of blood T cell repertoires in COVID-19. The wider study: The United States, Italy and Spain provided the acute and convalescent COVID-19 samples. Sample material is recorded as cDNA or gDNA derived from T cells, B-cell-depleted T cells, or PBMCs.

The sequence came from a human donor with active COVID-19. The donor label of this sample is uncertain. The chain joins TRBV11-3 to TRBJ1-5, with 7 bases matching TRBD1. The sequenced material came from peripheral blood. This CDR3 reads CASSYRQGRVYSNQPQHF. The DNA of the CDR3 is TGTGCCAGCAGCTACCGACAGGGCCGGGTCTATAGCAATCAGCCCCAGCATTTT.